The subject of this entry is one T cell receptor beta chain. Its matching antigen is unknown. The source of the sample is a study of T cell responses to AZD1222 COVID-19 vaccine. Study-level findings and limits: The repertoires were collected only after the peak T cell response.

Measured with immunoSEQ multiplex PCR; TCRdb has only the in-frame clones, and not every one. The data contain 100,000 to 150,000 clones, around 94% of them singletons. Trimming cost V 5 bases and J 1 base; bases outside gene matches: 9. CDR1 is LNHDA, CDR2 SQIVND, per germline (reference sequence). The CDR3 has 17 residues. The clonotype comes from an adult in good health. The V call is TRBV19, the J call TRBJ2-3, with TRBD2 matching 10 bases. The sample in question was peripheral blood, obtained on day 0 of AZD1222 vaccination. CDR3 protein: CASSPIASGRGTDTQYF. The CDR3 nucleotides read TGTGCCAGTAGTCCGATAGCAAGCGGGAGGGGCACAGATACGCAGTATTTT.